These T cell receptor beta chains were read from a single sample in a study of T cells in Graves' hyperthyroidism and ophthalmopathy. In TCRdb, the multiplex PCR reads were re-called with MiXCR into one record per CDR3 protein. The table lists approximately 610,000 distinct CDR3 sequences, 15% to 20% of them singletons. The sample consisted of blood. These receptors all stem from a woman under 30 with Graves' hyperthyroidism. CDR3s leave out the opening cysteine and the closing phenylalanine or tryptophan. A D gene is named only where the DNA matches it firmly.

TRBJ2-7	TRBV10-1	NA	ASSDLNPYEQY
TRBJ2-1	TRBV27	NA	ASSPITSRASSYNEQF
TRBJ2-5	TRBV20-1	NA	SANRWDYQETQY
TRBJ2-1	TRBV4-1	NA	ASSRTPEEAWVDEQF
TRBJ2-5	TRBV29-1	NA	SVEDLAEQETQY
TRBJ2-7	TRBV4-2	NA	ASSQDAQPSYEQY
TRBJ2-3	TRBV18	TRBD1	ASSPLGQGGWSTDTQY
TRBJ2-7	TRBV10-3	TRBD1	AIRSGQGRFYEQY
TRBJ2-2	TRBV5-1	NA	ASSILGGNTGELF
TRBJ1-1	TRBV12-3/TRBV12-4	NA	ASRGLTEAF
TRBJ2-1	TRBV11-1	TRBD1	ASSPGTGAGNEQF
TRBJ1-1	TRBV7-9	NA	ASSFRGQGTEAF
TRBJ1-1	TRBV4-3	TRBD1	ASSWDRVGEAF
TRBJ2-7	TRBV5-1	TRBD2	ASSARGRGLANYEQY
TRBJ2-1	TRBV5-1	NA	ASSFGQGGNEQF
TRBJ1-6	TRBV18	NA	ASSPRTANSPLH
TRBJ1-2	TRBV3-1	NA	ASRAGGGYT
TRBJ2-5	TRBV20-1	NA	SASTALGMAETQY
TRBJ2-7	TRBV5-1	NA	ASSQGQGGSYEQY
TRBJ2-1	TRBV6-9	TRBD1	ASSAYTGQGDNEQF
TRBJ2-7	TRBV12-3/TRBV12-4	NA	ASSFLGLSSYEQY
TRBJ1-1	TRBV7-9	NA	ASSFMYTEAF
TRBJ2-7	TRBV11-2	TRBD1	ASSHRDRGRRAYEQY
TRBJ2-7	TRBV12-3/TRBV12-4	NA	ASSFGRETYEQY
TRBJ2-7	TRBV6-2/TRBV6-3	TRBD2	ASSLLADYEQY
TRBJ2-7	TRBV7-2	TRBD1	ASSLDRVSPPLYEQY
TRBJ1-2	TRBV20-1	NA	SARESGGPYGYT
TRBJ2-1	TRBV6-1	NA	ATALQSGAYNEQF
TRBJ2-1	TRBV19	TRBD2	ASSTPMGRGIDNEQF